The 20 T cell receptor beta chains listed next were all sequenced from one sample in a study of blood T cell repertoires in COVID-19. Using immunoSEQ multiplex PCR, the repertoire was profiled, and TCRdb retains in-frame clones only, with some absent. The top ten hold roughly 27% of the sample, which has 20,000 to 25,000 clones, about 89% seen once. The sequenced material came from peripheral blood. The receptor source for this set is a human donor with active COVID-19. The donor label of this sample is uncertain.

This chain connects TRBV15 to TRBJ2-7; TRBD2 aligns across 7 bases. Unmatched junction bases numbered 7, after V lost 0 bases and J lost 2 bases. CDR1 is LNHNV and CDR2 is YYDKDF in the germline V gene (reference sequence). This CDR3 is 16 amino acids long. The CDR3 loop reads CATSRDRLAGTYEQYF. The CDR3 coding sequence is TGTGCCACCAGCAGAGATAGACTAGCAGGGACCTACGAGCAGTACTTC.

The V gene is TRBV6-1, the J gene TRBJ2-5; 9 nucleotides agree with TRBD2. The V segment lost 1 base and the J segment 2 bases; nucleotides outside the gene matches: 5. This CDR3 spans 16 amino acids. CDR1 and CDR2 from the germline V gene are MNHNS and SASEGT. CDR3 bases: TGTGCCAGCAGTGAAGGCGTCCTAGCGGGGCAAGAGACCCAGTACTTC. Its protein product is CASSEGVLAGQETQYF.

The rearrangement joins TRBV29-1 to TRBJ2-7; 9 bases agree with TRBD2. V gave up 4 bases and J gave up 2 bases; unmatched junction bases: 6. CDR1 is SQVTM, CDR2 ANQGSEA, per germline. CDR3 length equals 14 residues. DNA of the CDR3: TGCAGCGTTGGCGGACTAGCGTCTACCTACGAGCAGTACTTC. Translating it yields CSVGGLASTYEQYF.

Comment on this clone: The junction shows a germline mismatch at one end, possibly a read error. V usage is TRBV2 and J usage is TRBJ2-7; 10 bases fit TRBD1. CDR3 size: 14 residues. The germline CDR1 and CDR2 sequences are SNHLY and FYNNEI. CDR3 amino acids: CASSAPGQGTSRGF. In DNA form, the CDR3 reads TGTGCCAGCAGCGCTCCGGGACAGGGGACTTCAAGGGGGTTC.

The rearrangement links TRBV30 to TRBJ2-7; TRBD1 matches 7 bases. J was trimmed by 2 bases and V by 1 base; bases with no gene match: 2. The germline V gene encodes CDR1 GTSNPN and CDR2 SVGIG (reference sequence). The CDR3 consists of 13 residues. This chain's CDR3 is CAWSAGQPYEQYF. Here the CDR3 DNA reads TGTGCCTGGAGTGCGGGACAGCCCTACGAGCAGTACTTC.

The rearrangement links TRBV11-2 to TRBJ2-7, with 9 bases aligning to TRBD1. The germline V gene encodes CDR1 SGHAT and CDR2 FQNNGV. J gave up 6 bases and V 0 bases, and 6 bases lay outside the gene matches. This CDR3 is 15 amino acids long. The CDR3 protein is CASSLDRGQGTEQYF. In DNA form, the CDR3 reads TGTGCCAGCAGCTTAGATAGGGGACAGGGTACCGAGCAGTACTTC.

The chain joins TRBV18 to TRBJ2-1; 11 bases fit TRBD2. Losses at the gene ends were 3 bases for V and 7 bases for J; bases not matched to a gene: 5. This CDR3 spans 15 amino acids. Germline CDR1 KGHSH, CDR2 LQKENI. The CDR3 loop is CASSPGLAVRNEQFF. DNA of the CDR3: TGTGCCAGCTCACCGGGACTAGCGGTGAGGAATGAGCAGTTCTTC.

This chain joins TRBV5-4 and TRBJ2-3; D ambiguous. This CDR3 region has 15 residues. Trimming pared 3 bases from V and 1 base from J, leaving 12 bases between. The V gene's germline CDR1 is SGHNT and CDR2 YYREEE (reference sequence). CDR3 DNA sequence: TGTGCCAGCAGCTCACGGCAGGATGGCACAGATACGCAGTATTTT. Its protein product is CASSSRQDGTDTQYF.

The CDR3: CASSLVGIGTTGENYGYTF. DNA for the CDR3: TGCGCCAGCAGCTTGGTGGGTATCGGGACAACAGGGGAGAACTATGGCTACACCTTC. The J gene is TRBJ1-2, the V gene TRBV5-1, with 7 positions matching TRBD1. After removal of 0 bases from V and 2 bases from J, the junction contained 16 bases not matched to a gene. CDR3 length: 19 amino acids. Germline CDR1 reads SGHRS; CDR2 reads YFSETQ. Drawing the rest from reference TRBV5-1 and TRBJ1-2, the complete variable domain is KAGVTQTPRYLIKTRGQQVTLSCSPISGHRSVSWYQQTPGQGLQFLFEYFSETQRNKGNFPGRFSGRQFSNSRSEMNVSTLELGDSALYLCASSLVGIGTTGENYGYTFGSGTRLTVV.

The chain employs TRBV6-5 and TRBJ2-1; 9 nucleotides agree with TRBD2. V lost 11 bases, J lost 0 bases, and 8 bases stayed unmatched. The CDR3 loop spans 15 amino acids. Germline loops: CDR1 MNHEY, CDR2 SVGAGI. DNA for the CDR3: TGTGCCGGAAACAGCGGGGGGTACTCCTACAATGAGCAGTTCTTC. Its translation: CAGNSGGYSYNEQFF.

This chain uses TRBV11-2 with TRBJ2-2; 8 bases are shared with TRBD1. Germline assignment: CDR1 SGHAT and CDR2 FQNNGV. This CDR3 has 15 residues. V shed 5 bases and J 4 bases; nucleotides not matched to a gene: 6. The CDR3, as DNA: TGTGCCAGCAGCCCGCGGACAGGGAGCACCGGGGAGCTGTTTTTT. This encodes CASSPRTGSTGELFF.

This clone was observed a few times. The chain employs TRBV28 and TRBJ2-3, with D unclear. The CDR3 totals 12 residues. Germline loops: CDR1 MDHEN, CDR2 SYDVKM. The germline V and J ends were trimmed by 5 bases and 2 bases, with 5 bases remaining between them. CDR3 nucleotides: TGTGCCAGCAGTACAAACACAGATACGCAGTATTTT. Translation gives CASSTNTDTQYF.

V gene TRBV9 combines with J gene TRBJ2-3, with 10 bases identical to TRBD2. V was clipped by 0 bases and J by 4 bases; unmatched bases: 5. Germline V gives CDR1 SGDLS, CDR2 YYNGEE. The CDR3 has 16 amino acids. The CDR3: CASSVVAGGESDTQYF. CDR3 bases: TGTGCCAGCAGCGTAGTAGCGGGGGGTGAATCAGATACGCAGTATTTT.

This chain uses TRBV4-3 with TRBJ2-1, with TRBD2 matching 11 bases. Germline V lookup: CDR1 LGHNA, CDR2 YSLEER. The CDR3 totals 15 residues. Trimming cost V 7 bases and J 8 bases; bases outside gene matches: 10. The CDR3: CASTAGTSGSDEQFF. Written as DNA, the CDR3 is TGCGCCAGCACGGCGGGAACTAGCGGGAGTGATGAGCAGTTCTTC.

The genes are TRBV5-1 and TRBJ1-6, with 10 bases fitting TRBD1. V was pared by 4 bases and J by 10 bases, with 5 bases of the junction left unmatched. Germline lookup yields CDR1 SGHRS and CDR2 YFSETQ. The CDR3 runs 14 residues. DNA of the CDR3: TGCGCCAGCAGCCGGGGACAGGGGAGCTCACCCCTCCACTTT. Its protein product is CASSRGQGSSPLHF.

CDR3 protein: CASSLTQNTEAFF. The DNA for the CDR3 is TGTGCCAGCAGCTTAACACAGAACACTGAAGCTTTCTTT. V and J are TRBV7-3 and TRBJ1-1; D uncertain. The CDR3 spans 13 residues. Trimming removed 0 bases at V and 1 base at J, with 3 bases between. Germline CDR1 reads SGHTA; CDR2 reads FQGTGA.

The table lists this clone with a few counts. This chain links TRBV4-2 with TRBJ2-7, with TRBD1 as a possible D gene (7 bases). Germline V gene lookup returns CDR1 LGHNA and CDR2 YNFKEQ. There are 14 residues in the CDR3. V gave up 6 bases and J gave up 1 base, with 13 bases separating them. CDR3 region: CASRGGGHSYEQYF. CDR3 nucleotides: TGTGCCAGCAGAGGAGGGGGCCATTCCTACGAGCAGTACTTC.

V usage is TRBV19 and J usage is TRBJ1-2; possibly TRBD1 for D (6 bases). V lost 4 bases, J lost 0 bases, and 12 bases lay in between. The CDR3 has 15 residues. CDR1 and CDR2 (germline): LNHDA, SQIVND (reference sequence). This CDR3 is CASSNRRGPNYGYTF. The CDR3 coding sequence is TGTGCCAGTAGTAATCGCAGGGGTCCTAACTATGGCTACACCTTC. The full variable domain, rest sourced from reference TRBV19 and TRBJ1-2, is DGGITQSPKYLFRKEGQNVTLSCEQNLNHDAMYWYRQDPGQGLRLIYYSQIVNDFQKGDIAEGYSVSREKKESFPLTVTSAQKNPTAFYLCASSNRRGPNYGYTFGSGTRLTVV.

This chain links TRBV11-1 with TRBJ1-1, with TRBD1 matching over 7 bases. Germline V gives CDR1 SGHAT, CDR2 FQDESV (reference sequence). There are 12 residues in the CDR3. Unmatched junction bases numbered 4, after V lost 8 bases and J lost 4 bases. CDR3 protein: CASRQGGTEAFF. Written as DNA, the CDR3 is TGTGCCAGCCGACAGGGAGGCACTGAAGCTTTCTTT.

The V gene is TRBV3-1 (or the pseudogene TRBV3-2), the J gene TRBJ2-5; TRBD1 agrees at 7 bases. The CDR3 loop spans 14 amino acids. Germline trimming cut 4 bases from V and 7 bases from J; bases unmatched to any gene: 9. Germline-derived CDR1 and CDR2 are LGHDT and YNNKEL (reference sequence). The CDR3 DNA reads as TGTGCCAGCAGCCGAATTGGGACAGCTGGGACCCAGTACTTC. It specifies CASSRIGTAGTQYF.